This T cell receptor (beta chain) came from a study of CD8 T cells in Susac syndrome. Background on the study: When their blood was taken, patients with Susac syndrome were therapy-naive, taking corticosteroids, or taking intravenous immunoglobulin alone.

Trimming shortened V by 4 bases and J by 4 bases, and 13 bases separated the two germline ends. Germline V gives CDR1 MGHDK, CDR2 SYGVNS. The CDR3 covers 14 residues. Reverse transcription of roughly 0.45 to 1 ug RNA was performed with random hexamers. A single record per CDR3 protein comes from TCRdb applying MiXCR to the immunoSEQ multiplex PCR reads. The sample lists about 180,000 distinct CDR3 sequences, about 96% seen once, with about 0.13% in the top ten. The sequenced sample was CD4+ T cells from PBMCs. The receptor was isolated from a human donor with Susac syndrome. The chain recombines TRBV25-1 with TRBJ2-5, with D unclear. CDR3 sequence reads: CASSAHLRPETQYF. The DNA of the CDR3 is TGTGCCAGCAGTGCTCACTTACGACCAGAGACCCAGTACTTC.